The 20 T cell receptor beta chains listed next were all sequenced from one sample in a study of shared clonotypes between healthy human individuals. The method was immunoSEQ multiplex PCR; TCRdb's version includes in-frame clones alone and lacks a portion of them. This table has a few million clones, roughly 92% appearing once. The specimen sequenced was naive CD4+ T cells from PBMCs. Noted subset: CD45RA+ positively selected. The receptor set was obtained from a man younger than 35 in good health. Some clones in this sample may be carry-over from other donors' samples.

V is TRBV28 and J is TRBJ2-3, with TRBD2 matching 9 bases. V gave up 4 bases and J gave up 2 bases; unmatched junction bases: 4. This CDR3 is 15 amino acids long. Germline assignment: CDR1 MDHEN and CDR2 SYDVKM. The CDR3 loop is CASSSSGIYTDTQYF. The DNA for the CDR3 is TGTGCCAGCAGTTCTAGCGGGATCTACACAGATACGCAGTATTTT.

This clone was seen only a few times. CDR3 DNA sequence: TGTGCCTGGAGTGCAGTGCGGGACACTGAAGCTTTCTTT. Protein product: CAWSAVRDTEAFF. V is TRBV30 and J is TRBJ1-1; D call uncertain. CDR1 GTSNPN and CDR2 SVGIG come from the germline V gene (reference sequence). CDR3 size: 13 residues. V lost 1 base and J 3 bases, leaving 9 bases between the germline ends.

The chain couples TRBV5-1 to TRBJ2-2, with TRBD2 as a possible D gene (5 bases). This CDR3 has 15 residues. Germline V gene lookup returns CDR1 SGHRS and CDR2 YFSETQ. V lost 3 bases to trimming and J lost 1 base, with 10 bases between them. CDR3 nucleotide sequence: TGCGCCAGCAGCTCTGACGGGGAGAACACCGGGGAGCTGTTTTTT. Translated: CASSSDGENTGELFF.

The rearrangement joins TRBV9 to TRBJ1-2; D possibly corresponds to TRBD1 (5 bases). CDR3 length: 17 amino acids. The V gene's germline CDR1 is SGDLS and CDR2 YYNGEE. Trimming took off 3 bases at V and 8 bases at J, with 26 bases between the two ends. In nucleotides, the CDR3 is TGTGCCAGCAGCGCCAGCTGGACGGGGCAGCCTAGGAAAGGCTACACCTTC. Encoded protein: CASSASWTGQPRKGYTF.

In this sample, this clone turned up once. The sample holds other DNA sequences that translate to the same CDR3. The CDR3, as DNA: TGTGCCAGCAGCTTTGGCGGGACATCGTACAATGAGCAGTTCTTC. Translation gives CASSFGGTSYNEQFF. The chain joins TRBV5-4 to TRBJ2-1; D assignment may be TRBD1 or TRBD2 (6 bases each). The V end was cut by 2 bases, the J end by 4 bases, with 13 bases between. Germline CDR1 SGHNT, CDR2 YYREEE (reference sequence). There are 15 residues in the CDR3.

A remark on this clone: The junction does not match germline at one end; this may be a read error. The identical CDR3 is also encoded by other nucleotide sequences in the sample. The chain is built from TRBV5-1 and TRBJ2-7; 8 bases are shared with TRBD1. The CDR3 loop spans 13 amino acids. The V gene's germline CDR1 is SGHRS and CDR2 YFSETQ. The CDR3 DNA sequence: TGCGCCAGCAGTTTGGACAGGGACTACGAGCAGTACTTC. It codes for CASSLDRDYEQYF.

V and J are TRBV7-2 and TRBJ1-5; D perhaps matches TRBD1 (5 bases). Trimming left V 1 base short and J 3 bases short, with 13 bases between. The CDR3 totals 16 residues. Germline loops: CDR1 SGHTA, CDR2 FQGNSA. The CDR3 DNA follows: TGTGCCAGCAGCTTAGGGTCGGGACGGCTCAATCAGCCCCAGCATTTT. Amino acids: CASSLGSGRLNQPQHF.

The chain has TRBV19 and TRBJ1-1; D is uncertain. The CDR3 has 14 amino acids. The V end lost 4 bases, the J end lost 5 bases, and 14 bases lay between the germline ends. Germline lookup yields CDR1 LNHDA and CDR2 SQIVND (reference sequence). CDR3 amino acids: CASSRPGLGTEAFF. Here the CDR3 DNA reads TGTGCCAGTAGTAGACCGGGCCTGGGGACTGAAGCTTTCTTT.

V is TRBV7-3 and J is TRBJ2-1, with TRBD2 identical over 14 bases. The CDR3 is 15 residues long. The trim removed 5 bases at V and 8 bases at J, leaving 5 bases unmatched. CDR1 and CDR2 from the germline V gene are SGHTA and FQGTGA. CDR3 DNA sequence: TGTGCCAGCAGCCTGGGACTAGCGGGAGTCTATGAGCAGTTCTTC. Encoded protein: CASSLGLAGVYEQFF. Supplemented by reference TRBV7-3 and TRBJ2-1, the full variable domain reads GAGVSQTPSNKVTEKGKYVELRCDPISGHTALYWYRQSLGQGPEFLIYFQGTGAADDSGLPNDRFFAVRPEGSVSTLKIQRTERGDSAVYLCASSLGLAGVYEQFFGPGTRLTVL.

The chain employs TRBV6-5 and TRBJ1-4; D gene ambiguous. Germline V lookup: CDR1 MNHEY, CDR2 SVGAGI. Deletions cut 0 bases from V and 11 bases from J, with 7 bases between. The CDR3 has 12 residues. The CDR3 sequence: CASSYSNGKLFF. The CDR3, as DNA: TGTGCCAGCAGTTACTCAAATGGGAAACTGTTTTTT.

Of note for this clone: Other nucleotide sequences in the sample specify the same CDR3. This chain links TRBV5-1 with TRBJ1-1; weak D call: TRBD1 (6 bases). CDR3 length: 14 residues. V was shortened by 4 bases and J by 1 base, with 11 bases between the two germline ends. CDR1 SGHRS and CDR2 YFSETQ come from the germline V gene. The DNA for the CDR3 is TGCGCCAGCAGCCTACAGGGTGGGAACACTGAAGCTTTCTTT. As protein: CASSLQGGNTEAFF.

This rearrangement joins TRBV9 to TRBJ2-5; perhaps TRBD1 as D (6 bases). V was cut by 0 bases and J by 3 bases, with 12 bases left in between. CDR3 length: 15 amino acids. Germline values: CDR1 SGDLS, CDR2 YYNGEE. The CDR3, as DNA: TGTGCCAGCAGCGTAGGGACAGCTGCAAAAGAGACCCAGTACTTC. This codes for CASSVGTAAKETQYF.

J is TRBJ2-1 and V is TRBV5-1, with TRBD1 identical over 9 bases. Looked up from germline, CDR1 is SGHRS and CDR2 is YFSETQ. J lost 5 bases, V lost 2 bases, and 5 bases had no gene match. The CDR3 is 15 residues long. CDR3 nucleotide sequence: TGCGCCAGCAGCTTATGGACAGGGGAGGACAATGAGCAGTTCTTC. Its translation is CASSLWTGEDNEQFF. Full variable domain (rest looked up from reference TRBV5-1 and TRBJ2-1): KAGVTQTPRYLIKTRGQQVTLSCSPISGHRSVSWYQQTPGQGLQFLFEYFSETQRNKGNFPGRFSGRQFSNSRSEMNVSTLELGDSALYLCASSLWTGEDNEQFFGPGTRLTVL.

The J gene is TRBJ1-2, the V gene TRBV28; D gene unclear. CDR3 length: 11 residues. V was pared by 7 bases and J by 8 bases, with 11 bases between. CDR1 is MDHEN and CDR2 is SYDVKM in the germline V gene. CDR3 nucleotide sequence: TGTGCCAGCACCGACTGGAAGGGCTACACCTTC. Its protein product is CASTDWKGYTF.

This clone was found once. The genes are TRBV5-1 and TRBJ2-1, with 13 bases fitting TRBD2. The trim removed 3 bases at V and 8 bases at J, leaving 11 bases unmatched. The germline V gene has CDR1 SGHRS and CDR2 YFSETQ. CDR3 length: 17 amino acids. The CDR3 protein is CASSYGLAGAPLDEQFF. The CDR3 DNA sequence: TGCGCCAGCAGCTACGGACTAGCGGGAGCCCCGTTGGATGAGCAGTTCTTC.

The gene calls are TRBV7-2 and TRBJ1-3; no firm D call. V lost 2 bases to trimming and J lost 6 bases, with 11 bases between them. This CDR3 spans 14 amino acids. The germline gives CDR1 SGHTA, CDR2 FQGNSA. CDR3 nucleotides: TGTGCCAGCAGCTTAAGCTCGGCAGAAAACACCATATATTTT. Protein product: CASSLSSAENTIYF. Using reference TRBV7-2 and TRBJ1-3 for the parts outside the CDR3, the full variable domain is GAGVSQSPSNKVTEKGKDVELRCDPISGHTALYWYRQSLGQGLEFLIYFQGNSAPDKSGLPSDRFSAERTGGSVSTLTIQRTQQEDSAVYLCASSLSSAENTIYFGEGSWLTVV.

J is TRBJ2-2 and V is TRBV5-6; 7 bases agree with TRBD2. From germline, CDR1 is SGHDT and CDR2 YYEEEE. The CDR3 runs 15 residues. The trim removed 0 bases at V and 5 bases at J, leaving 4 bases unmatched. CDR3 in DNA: TGTGCCAGCAGCTTGGGGACTAGGAATACCGGGGAGCTGTTTTTT. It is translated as CASSLGTRNTGELFF.

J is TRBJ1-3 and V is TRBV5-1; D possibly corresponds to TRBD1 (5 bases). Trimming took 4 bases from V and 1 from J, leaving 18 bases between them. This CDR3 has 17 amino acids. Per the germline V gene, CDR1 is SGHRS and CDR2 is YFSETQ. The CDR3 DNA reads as TGCGCCAGCAGCCCTCCGGGGCGCCTCGTGTCTGGAAACACCATATATTTT. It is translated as CASSPPGRLVSGNTIYF.

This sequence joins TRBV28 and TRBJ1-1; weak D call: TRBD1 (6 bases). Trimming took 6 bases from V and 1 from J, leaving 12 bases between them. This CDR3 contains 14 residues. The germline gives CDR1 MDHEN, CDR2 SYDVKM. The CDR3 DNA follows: TGTGCCAGCAGCGGGGGCCGACCGAACACTGAAGCTTTCTTT. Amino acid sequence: CASSGGRPNTEAFF.

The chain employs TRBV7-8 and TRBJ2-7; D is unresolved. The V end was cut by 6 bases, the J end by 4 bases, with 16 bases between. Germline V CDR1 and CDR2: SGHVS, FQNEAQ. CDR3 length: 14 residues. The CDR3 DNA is TGTGCCAGCAGTACTCGCCTTATTGCTTACGAGCAGTACTTC. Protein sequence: CASSTRLIAYEQYF.